The 2 T cell receptor beta chains below all came from one sample that was sequenced in a study of response to subunit inactivated influenza vaccine. Each CDR3 protein is one row after TCRdb ran MiXCR on the RT-PCR reads. The table includes fewer than 700,000 distinct CDR3 sequences, 13% detected once. Here the sequenced sample was PBMCs from blood, taken about 40 days after vaccination. These receptors were obtained from a man aged 50 to 60 who received an inactivated influenza vaccine.

The genes are TRBV5-1 and TRBJ2-3; possible D gene TRBD1, 5 bases. V was clipped by 0 bases and J by 0 bases, with 14 bases between them. CDR3 length: 17 amino acids. The V gene's germline CDR1 is SGHRS and CDR2 YFSETQ. The CDR3, as DNA: TGCGCCAGCAGCTTGGCGGCAGGGATGGGCAGCACAGATACGCAGTATTTT. This encodes CASSLAAGMGSTDTQYF.

This clonotype was picked up a small number of times. The genes are TRBV29-1 and TRBJ2-7; 14 bases map to TRBD2. The germline V gene has CDR1 SQVTM and CDR2 ANQGSEA. The J segment lost 4 bases and the V segment lost 6 bases, leaving 8 bases of the junction unmatched. The CDR3 has 15 residues. The CDR3 DNA is TGCAGCGTCCCGGGGACTAGCGGGAGCTTGTACGAGCAGTACTTC. It encodes CSVPGTSGSLYEQYF.